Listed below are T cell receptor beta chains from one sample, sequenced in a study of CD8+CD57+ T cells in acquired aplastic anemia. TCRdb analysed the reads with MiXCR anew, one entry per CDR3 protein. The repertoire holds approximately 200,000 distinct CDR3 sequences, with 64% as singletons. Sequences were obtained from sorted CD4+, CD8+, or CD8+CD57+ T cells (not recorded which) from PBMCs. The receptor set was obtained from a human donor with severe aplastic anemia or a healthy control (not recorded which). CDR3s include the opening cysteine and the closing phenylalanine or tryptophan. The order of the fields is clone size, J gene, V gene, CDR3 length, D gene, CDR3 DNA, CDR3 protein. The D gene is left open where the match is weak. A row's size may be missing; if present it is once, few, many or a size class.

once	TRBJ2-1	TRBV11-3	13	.	TGTGCCAGCAGCCTGACAGAATACAATGAGCAGTTCTTC	CASSLTEYNEQFF
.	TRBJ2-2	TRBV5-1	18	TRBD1	TGCGCCAGCAGCAACCGGGACAGGAACCCTGCGAACACCGGGGAGCTGTTTTTT	CASSNRDRNPANTGELFF
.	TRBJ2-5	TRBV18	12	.	TGTGCCAGCTTAGGGCCCGAAGAGACCCAGTACTTC	CASLGPEETQYF
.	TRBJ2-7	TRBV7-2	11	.	TGTGCCAGCAGCTCGATCCACGAGCAGTACTTC	CASSSIHEQYF
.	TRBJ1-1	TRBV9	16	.	TGTGCCAGCAGCGGCGGGACCCAAGAGCGTGTCACTGAAGCTTTCTTT	CASSGGTQERVTEAFF
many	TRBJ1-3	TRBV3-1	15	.	TGTGCCAGCAGCCAAGATCGAAGGCCTGGAAACACCATATATTTT	CASSQDRRPGNTIYF
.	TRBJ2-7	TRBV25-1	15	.	TGTGCCAGCGTTGAATTCCCTATGGTTACCTACGAGCAGTACTTC	CASVEFPMVTYEQYF
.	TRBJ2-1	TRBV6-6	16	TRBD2	TGTGCCACCAGTGACTCTAGCGGGAGGGCCTTCAATGAGCAGTTCTTC	CATSDSSGRAFNEQFF
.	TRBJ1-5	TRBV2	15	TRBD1	TGTGCCAGCAGCGGGACAGTCGGGAGCAATCAGCCCCAGCATTTT	CASSGTVGSNQPQHF
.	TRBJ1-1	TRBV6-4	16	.	TGTGCCAGCAGCCCAGATCGGGTAGAGGGTGGGACTGAAGCTTTCTTT	CASSPDRVEGGTEAFF
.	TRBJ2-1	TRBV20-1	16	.	TGCAGTGCTAGAGATCTGGATAGCGGAGTAAACAATGAGCAGTTCTTC	CSARDLDSGVNNEQFF
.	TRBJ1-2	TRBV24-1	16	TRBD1	TGTGCCACCAGTGATTCGAGGACAGGTGATAACTATGGCTACACCTTC	CATSDSRTGDNYGYTF
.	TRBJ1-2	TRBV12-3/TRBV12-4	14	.	TGTGCCAGCAGCCTTAGCGGGGGCGCCTATGGCTACACCTTC	CASSLSGGAYGYTF
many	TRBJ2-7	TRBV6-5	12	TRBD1	TGTGCCACCGGACAGGTCTCCTACGAGCAGTACTTC	CATGQVSYEQYF
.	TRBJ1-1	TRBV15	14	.	TGTGCCACCAGCAGAGCGTTGGGGATCACTGAAGCTTTCTTT	CATSRALGITEAFF
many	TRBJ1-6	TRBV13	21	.	TGTGCCAGCAGCTTAGGTCCCCAGTATCGCGGCGGGAGCTCCTATAATTCACCCCTCCACTTT	CASSLGPQYRGGSSYNSPLHF
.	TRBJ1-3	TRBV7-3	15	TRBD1	TGTGCCAGCAGCGTCGGGACAGGGGGCAAAAACACCATATATTTT	CASSVGTGGKNTIYF
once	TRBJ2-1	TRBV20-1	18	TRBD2	TGCAGTGCTTCTCGTCGCGGGACTAGCGGGGGGGCCTACAATGAGCAGTTCTTC	CSASRRGTSGGAYNEQFF
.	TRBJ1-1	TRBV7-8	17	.	TGTGCCAGCAGCTTTCAGTCGGCGGTGGGGATGAACACTGAAGCTTTCTTT	CASSFQSAVGMNTEAFF
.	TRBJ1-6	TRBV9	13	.	TGTGCCAGCAGCGCGGACCGGTCTTCACACCTCCACTTT	CASSADRSSHLHF
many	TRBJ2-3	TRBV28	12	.	TGTGCCAGCAGTTCCCTCTCAGATACGCAGTATTTT	CASSSLSDTQYF
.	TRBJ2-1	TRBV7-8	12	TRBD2	TGTGCCAGCAGCTCGAGGACTAGGGAGCAGTTCTTC	CASSSRTREQFF
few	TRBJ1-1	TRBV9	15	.	TGTGCCAGCAGCGTAGGGGGGCTAATGAACACTGAAGCTTTCTTT	CASSVGGLMNTEAFF
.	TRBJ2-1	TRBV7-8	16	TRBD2	TGTGCCAGCTCACAATCCCCTAGCGGGGGGTCTAATGAGCAGTTCTTC	CASSQSPSGGSNEQFF
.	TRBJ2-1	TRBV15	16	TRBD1	TGTGCCACCAGCAGGGGACAGGGGCTAGCCTACAATGAGCAGTTCTTC	CATSRGQGLAYNEQFF
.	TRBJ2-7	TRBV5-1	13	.	TGTGCCAGCTCGCCCACACAGGGATACGAGCAGTACTTC	CASSPTQGYEQYF
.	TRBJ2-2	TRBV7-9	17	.	TGTGCCAGCAGCCACCCGGAGTGGGGGGAGAACACCGGGGAGCTGTTTTTT	CASSHPEWGENTGELFF
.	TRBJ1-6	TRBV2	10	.	TGTGCCACGTTACATTCACCCCTCCACTTT	CATLHSPLHF
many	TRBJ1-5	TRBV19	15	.	TGTGCCACCTGGGAAGGGTGGGGGGCTTCTCAGCCCCAGCATTTT	CATWEGWGASQPQHF
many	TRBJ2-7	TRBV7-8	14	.	TGTGCCAGCAGCCTCGGGGGTGCGTCCTACGAGCAGTACTTC	CASSLGGASYEQYF
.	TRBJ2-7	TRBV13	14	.	TGTGCCAGCAGTACCCGGGGTACTCCCTACGAGCAGTACTTC	CASSTRGTPYEQYF
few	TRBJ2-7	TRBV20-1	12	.	TGTGCCTGGGGGGGGGGGGCCGACGAGCAGTACTTC	CAWGGGADEQYF
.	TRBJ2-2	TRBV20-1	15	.	TGCAGTGCCAGCTCACCAGAGACAGGTGACGGGGAGCTGTTTTTT	CSASSPETGDGELFF
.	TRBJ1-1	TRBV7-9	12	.	TGTTCCAGCAGCCTGTTCTCCACTGAAGCTTTCTTT	CSSSLFSTEAFF
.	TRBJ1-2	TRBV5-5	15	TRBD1	TGTGCCAGCAGCTTGTGGACAGGGAAGGACTATGGCTACACCTTC	CASSLWTGKDYGYTF
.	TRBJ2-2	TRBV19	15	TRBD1	TGTGCCAGTAGTATTGGGACAGGGAACACCGGGGAGCTGCTTTTT	CASSIGTGNTGELLF
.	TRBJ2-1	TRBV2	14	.	TGTGCCAGCAGCGGGCCAGACGGTGACAATGAGCAGTTCTTC	CASSGPDGDNEQFF
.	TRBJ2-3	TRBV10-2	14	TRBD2	TGCGCCAGCTCGGCTAGCGGGAGGGCAGATACGCAGTATTTT	CASSASGRADTQYF
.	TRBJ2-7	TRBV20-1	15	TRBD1	TGCAGTGCTAAGCTCCGGACAGGGGAAGCCTACGAGCAGTACTTC	CSAKLRTGEAYEQYF
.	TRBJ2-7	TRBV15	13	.	TGTGCCACCAGCAGGGCCCCCAGTCATGAGCAGTACTTC	CATSRAPSHEQYF
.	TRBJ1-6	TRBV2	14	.	TGTGCCAGCAGTGACCAGGGAGTGGGCTCACCCCTCCACTTT	CASSDQGVGSPLHF
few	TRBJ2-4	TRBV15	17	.	TGTGCCACCAGAAACCTGACAGGCGGACTAGCCAAAAACATTCAGTACTTC	CATRNLTGGLAKNIQYF
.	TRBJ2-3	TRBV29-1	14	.	TGCAGCTGCGGCACGGGAGCTAGCACAGATACGCAGTATTTT	CSCGTGASTDTQYF
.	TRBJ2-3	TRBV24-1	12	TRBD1	TGTGCCACCAGTGAACAGGGGAATATGCAGTATTTT	CATSEQGNMQYF
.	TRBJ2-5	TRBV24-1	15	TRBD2	TGTGCCACCAGTGACCCTAGCGGGAGTGGGGAGACCCAGTACTTC	CATSDPSGSGETQYF
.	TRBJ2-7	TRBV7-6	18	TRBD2	TGTGCCAGCAGCTTAAATGTCCCCCGCGGGACTAGCGGCTACGAGCAGTACTTC	CASSLNVPRGTSGYEQYF
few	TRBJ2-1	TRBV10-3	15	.	TGTGCCAGCAGTACTAATTATGGGGGGTACAATGAGCAGTCCTTC	CASSTNYGGYNEQSF
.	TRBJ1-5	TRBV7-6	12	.	TGTGCCAGCAGCTTAGGTGGAAGGCCCCAGCATTTT	CASSLGGRPQHF
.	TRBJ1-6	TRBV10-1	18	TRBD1	TGCGCCAGAAAAACAGGGGGTCCGGCAAGCTCCTATAATTCACCCCTCCACTTT	CARKTGGPASSYNSPLHF
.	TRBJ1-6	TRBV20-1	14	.	TGCAGTGCTGGCGAAGAGAGCTATAATTCACCCCTCCACTTT	CSAGEESYNSPLHF
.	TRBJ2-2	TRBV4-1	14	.	TGCGCCAGCAGCCAAGGACAACGGGCCGGGGAGCTGTTTTTT	CASSQGQRAGELFF
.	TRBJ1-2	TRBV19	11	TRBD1	TGTGCCAGTAGGACAGGGGTCGACCACACCTTC	CASRTGVDHTF
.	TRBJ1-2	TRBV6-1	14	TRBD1	TGTGCCAGCAGCCGGGACAGAGCTAACTATGGCTACACCTTC	CASSRDRANYGYTF
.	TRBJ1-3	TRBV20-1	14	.	TGCAGTGCGGAGGACAGCCTCTCTGGAAACACCATATATTTT	CSAEDSLSGNTIYF
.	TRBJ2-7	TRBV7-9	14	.	TGTGCCAGCAGCCACTTCGGGCAAGTTGAGGAGCAGTACTTC	CASSHFGQVEEQYF